These 27 T cell receptor beta chains were all obtained from the same sample, sequenced in a study of OX40 agonist ivuxolimab in advanced cancers. The protocol was immunoSEQ multiplex PCR, while the TCRdb copy is restricted to in-frame clones and leaves out a portion. The data hold 80,000 to 130,000 clones, with about nine tenths observed a single time. The specimen was CD4+ or CD8+ T cells sorted from blood, collected in a trial of the OX40 agonist ivuxolimab. These receptors were collected from an adult with an advanced solid tumor such as melanoma, head and neck, liver or kidney cancer.

This clone was seen just once. This chain connects TRBV11-2 to TRBJ2-7; 10 bases are a match to TRBD1. The CDR3 totals 15 residues. The V and J ends lost 5 bases and 3 bases, in that order; junction bases with no gene match: 7. CDR1 is SGHAT and CDR2 is FQNNGV in the germline V gene. The CDR3 reads CASSIGQGVFYEQYF. The CDR3 nucleotides are TGTGCCAGCAGCATCGGACAGGGGGTTTTCTACGAGCAGTACTTC.

The V call is TRBV11-2, the J call TRBJ2-3, with D unresolved. From germline, CDR1 is SGHAT and CDR2 FQNNGV. Trimming left V 2 bases short and J 0 bases short, with 3 bases between. This CDR3 comprises 13 residues. Here the CDR3 reads CASSLSSTDTQYF. Here the CDR3 DNA reads TGTGCCAGCAGCTTATCTAGCACAGATACGCAGTATTTT.

The CDR3 DNA sequence: TGTGCCAGTAGTATAGAAGGCGGGAAGCTAGCCAAAAACATTCAGTACTTC. The encoded protein is CASSIEGGKLAKNIQYF. The V gene is TRBV19, the J gene TRBJ2-4; weak D call: TRBD2 (6 bases). The CDR3 consists of 17 residues. V lost 0 bases, J lost 0 bases, and 12 bases lay in between. CDR1 and CDR2 (germline): LNHDA, SQIVND (reference sequence). Together with reference TRBV19 and TRBJ2-4, the CDR3 gives the full variable domain: DGGITQSPKYLFRKEGQNVTLSCEQNLNHDAMYWYRQDPGQGLRLIYYSQIVNDFQKGDIAEGYSVSREKKESFPLTVTSAQKNPTAFYLCASSIEGGKLAKNIQYFGAGTRLSVL.

V usage is TRBV28 and J usage is TRBJ2-7; the match to TRBD1 covers 12 bases. The J segment lost 9 bases and the V segment lost 2 bases, leaving 8 bases of the junction unmatched. The CDR3 is 15 amino acids. Per the germline V gene, CDR1 is MDHEN and CDR2 is SYDVKM. CDR3 region: CASSLTGTGGNGQYF. The CDR3 DNA reads TGTGCCAGCAGTTTAACCGGGACAGGGGGCAACGGGCAGTACTTC.

The chain couples TRBV9 to TRBJ2-2, with a tentative D call TRBD1 (6 bases). The V and J ends lost 4 bases and 8 bases respectively, with 18 bases between them. Germline V gives CDR1 SGDLS, CDR2 YYNGEE. The CDR3 is 15 residues long. The CDR3 reads CASSPRTDPVGELFF. CDR3 DNA: TGTGCCAGCAGCCCCCGGACAGACCCTGTGGGGGAGCTGTTTTTT.

V is TRBV11-2 and J is TRBJ2-7; 10 positions match TRBD2. This CDR3 spans 16 amino acids. The germline V gene encodes CDR1 SGHAT and CDR2 FQNNGV. Losses at the gene ends were 1 base for V and 6 bases for J; bases not matched to a gene: 9. CDR3 region: CASSLGLLAGAGEQYF. The DNA of the CDR3 is TGTGCCAGCAGCTTAGGTCTGCTAGCGGGAGCTGGCGAGCAGTACTTC.

The V call is TRBV28, the J call TRBJ1-5; tentative D call: TRBD1 (5 bases). Germline CDR1 MDHEN, CDR2 SYDVKM. V was cut by 6 bases and J by 6 bases, with 12 bases left in between. The CDR3 loop spans 13 amino acids. CDR3 residues: CASRQGVAQPQHF. The CDR3 DNA is TGTGCCAGCAGGCAGGGTGTGGCTCAGCCCCAGCATTTT.

This clone was seen a handful of times. The chain uses TRBV5-1 and TRBJ2-5; the D gene is possibly TRBD2 (5 bases). V lost 0 bases to trimming and J lost 4 bases, with 13 bases between them. The germline V gene has CDR1 SGHRS and CDR2 YFSETQ. The CDR3 runs to 15 residues. The CDR3 DNA follows: TGCGCCAGCAGCTTGGATCCGGGTGCGGGAGAGACCCAGTACTTC. Amino acid sequence: CASSLDPGAGETQYF.

The rearrangement uses TRBV7-2 and TRBJ2-7; 9 positions match TRBD2. CDR3 length: 15 residues. Germline V gives CDR1 SGHTA, CDR2 FQGNSA. With V trimmed by 1 base and J by 7 bases, 8 bases remained unmatched. Here the CDR3 DNA reads TGTGCCAGCAGCTTAGACATTGCGGGAGGGAGGGAGCAGTACTTC. Protein sequence: CASSLDIAGGREQYF. The full variable domain, completed using reference TRBV7-2 and TRBJ2-7, is GAGVSQSPSNKVTEKGKDVELRCDPISGHTALYWYRQSLGQGLEFLIYFQGNSAPDKSGLPSDRFSAERTGGSVSTLTIQRTQQEDSAVYLCASSLDIAGGREQYFGPGTRLTVT.

This clone occurred once. The chain recombines TRBV27 with TRBJ1-4; 7 nucleotides agree with TRBD1. The V and J ends lost 5 bases and 5 bases, in that order; junction bases with no gene match: 20. Germline V CDR1 and CDR2: MNHEY, SMNVEV (reference sequence). This CDR3 is built from 19 residues. The CDR3 bases are TGTGCCAGCAGTCACATGGACAGGATGAGCCCGGGGGTAAATGAAAAACTGTTTTTT. Encoded protein: CASSHMDRMSPGVNEKLFF.

The chain joins TRBV5-3 to TRBJ2-3; D may be TRBD1 (6 bases). TRBV5-3 is classed as an ORF, of uncertain function. The CDR3 runs 14 residues. V lost 10 bases, J lost 1 base, and 16 bases lay in between. The CDR3 loop reads CASTRGRRTDTQYF. In nucleotides, the CDR3 is TGTGCCTCCACCAGGGGCAGGCGCACAGATACGCAGTATTTT.

The V and J genes are TRBV6-5 and TRBJ2-3, with unresolved D. Germline CDR1 and CDR2: MNHEY and SVGAGI. V lost 8 bases and J lost 4, with 10 bases in between. The CDR3 covers 12 residues. The DNA for the CDR3 is TGTGCCAGCCGGAACGAGGCAGATACGCAGTATTTT. This translates into CASRNEADTQYF.

V gene TRBV9 combines with J gene TRBJ2-3; 8 bases align to TRBD2. The germline gives CDR1 SGDLS, CDR2 YYNGEE. V lost 2 bases and J lost 3; bases outside the gene matches: 5. The CDR3 has 15 residues. The CDR3: CASSVTSGLTDTQYF. In DNA form, the CDR3 reads TGTGCCAGCAGCGTTACTAGCGGTCTGACAGATACGCAGTATTTT.

Comment on this clone: Germline is not matched at one junction end, which may reflect a read error. The CDR3 DNA is TGTGCCAGCAGCTTCCGACTAGGTCCAGGGGGAACCGGGGAACTGTTTTTT. Translated: CASSFRLGPGGTGELFF. The chain employs TRBV11-3 and TRBJ2-2, with D maybe TRBD1 (7 bases). This CDR3 spans 17 amino acids. Germline CDR1 reads SGHNT; CDR2 reads YENEEA.

In DNA form, the CDR3 reads TGTGCCAGTAGTATCGCAGTAAGCTCTGGAAACACCATATATTTT. Protein: CASSIAVSSGNTIYF. The chain joins TRBV19 to TRBJ1-3; D not resolved. This CDR3 is built from 15 residues. Trimming took 3 bases from V and 0 from J, leaving 9 bases between them. CDR1 and CDR2 (germline): LNHDA, SQIVND (reference sequence).

The gene calls are TRBV7-3 and TRBJ2-3; TRBD2 might be the D (5 bases). The V gene's germline CDR1 is SGHTA and CDR2 FQGTGA. Trimming pared 5 bases from V and 1 base from J, leaving 10 bases between. The CDR3 is 14 residues long. This CDR3 reads CASSPHSGTDTQYF. CDR3 DNA: TGTGCCAGCAGCCCCCATAGCGGCACAGATACGCAGTATTTT.

The rearrangement uses TRBV2 and TRBJ1-2; perhaps TRBD1 as D (5 bases). The V end lost 6 bases, the J end lost 7 bases, and 18 bases lay between the germline ends. The germline gives CDR1 SNHLY, CDR2 FYNNEI. This CDR3 comprises 14 residues. Here the CDR3 reads CASRGVGFFGGYTF. For the CDR3, the DNA is TGTGCCAGCAGAGGGGTCGGATTCTTCGGTGGCTACACCTTC. Variable domain in full (rest from reference TRBV2 and TRBJ1-2): EPEVTQTPSHQVTQMGQEVILRCVPISNHLYFYWYRQILGQKVEFLVSFYNNEISEKSEIFDDQFSVERPDGSNFTLKIRSTKLEDSAMYFCASRGVGFFGGYTFGSGTRLTVV.

The V call is TRBV27, the J call TRBJ2-7; the D call may be TRBD1 or TRBD2 (5 bases each). Between the trimmed V and J ends, which lost 6 bases and 4 bases, there was a span of 19 bases. CDR1 and CDR2 from the germline V gene are MNHEY and SMNVEV (reference sequence). This CDR3 contains 15 residues. DNA of the CDR3: TGTGCCAGCAGACTGACTTCCGGGACCAGTTACGAGCAGTACTTC. Its protein product is CASRLTSGTSYEQYF.

The V gene is TRBV27, the J gene TRBJ2-3; 7 nucleotides line up with TRBD2. V shed 3 bases, J shed 5 bases, and the junction held 11 bases outside the gene matches. The germline V gene encodes CDR1 MNHEY and CDR2 SMNVEV (reference sequence). The CDR3 runs 16 residues. The CDR3: CASSFPGREWGDTQYF. CDR3 nucleotides: TGTGCCAGCAGTTTCCCCGGGCGGGAGTGGGGAGATACGCAGTATTTT.

This rearrangement joins TRBV4-1 to TRBJ2-2; 9 bases agree with TRBD1. The CDR3 has 13 amino acids. The trim removed 8 bases at V and 8 bases at J, leaving 6 bases unmatched. Germline CDR1 is MGHRA and CDR2 is YSYEKL. The CDR3 nucleotides read TGCGCCAGCTCGGGACAGGGAACAGGGGAGCTGTTTTTT. Translation gives CASSGQGTGELFF.

This chain joins TRBV5-4 and TRBJ2-3; 10 bases align to TRBD2. The germline V gene has CDR1 SGHNT and CDR2 YYREEE (reference sequence). J lost 3 bases, V lost 1 base, and 11 bases had no gene match. The CDR3 totals 18 residues. The CDR3 spells CASSLIGGLAGATDTQYF. The CDR3 DNA reads as TGTGCCAGCAGCTTGATCGGGGGGCTAGCGGGAGCTACAGATACGCAGTATTTT.

V and J are TRBV7-2 and TRBJ2-1; TRBD2 might be the D (6 bases). The CDR3 covers 16 residues. Trimming stripped 6 bases from V and 5 bases from J, with 20 bases between. CDR1 is SGHTA and CDR2 is FQGNSA in the germline V gene. Here the CDR3 DNA reads TGTGCCAGCAGTATTAGGGCGGGAAGGCTAGACAATGAGCAGTTCTTC. Translation gives CASSIRAGRLDNEQFF.

The chain carries TRBV7-2 and TRBJ2-5; TRBD2 aligns across 8 bases. This CDR3 comprises 16 residues. V lost 4 bases and J lost 0; bases outside the gene matches: 7. Per the germline V gene, CDR1 is SGHTA and CDR2 is FQGNSA. The CDR3 spells CASSSLAGGNQETQYF. The CDR3 DNA sequence: TGTGCCAGCAGCTCTCTGGCGGGAGGCAACCAAGAGACCCAGTACTTC.

The genes are TRBV5-5 and TRBJ2-7, with TRBD2 as a possible D gene (6 bases). V was shortened by 0 bases and J by 4 bases, with 17 bases between the two germline ends. Germline V gene lookup returns CDR1 SGHKS and CDR2 YYEKEE (reference sequence). The length of the CDR3 is 16 residues. The CDR3 DNA reads as TGTGCCAGCAGCTTGGAGACTAGGCTAGATATTTACGAGCAGTACTTC. Amino acids: CASSLETRLDIYEQYF.

CDR3 nucleotide sequence: TGTGCCAGCAGCTCGTCTAGCGGGTATAGAAAGCGTGAGACCCAGTACTTC. This codes for CASSSSSGYRKRETQYF. The chain couples TRBV7-7 to TRBJ2-5; 8 nucleotides match TRBD2. Germline V gene data show CDR1 as SSHAT and CDR2 as FNYEAQ (reference sequence). The CDR3 loop spans 17 amino acids. Unmatched junction bases numbered 15, after V lost 4 bases and J lost 5 bases. Looking up the rest from reference TRBV7-7 and TRBJ2-5 gives the full variable domain: GAGVSQSPRYKVTKRGQDVTLRCDPISSHATLYWYQQALGQGPEFLTYFNYEAQPDKSGLPSDRFSAERPEGSISTLTIQRTEQRDSAMYRCASSSSSGYRKRETQYFGPGTRLLVL.

The V gene is TRBV6-6, the J gene TRBJ1-3, with 9 bases identical to TRBD1. J was trimmed by 7 bases and V by 6 bases; bases with no gene match: 7. CDR1 is MNHNY and CDR2 is SVGAGI in the germline V gene (reference sequence). The CDR3 covers 14 residues. The CDR3 DNA sequence: TGTGCCAGCAGGCGACAGGGGGAGATGAACACCATATATTTT. As protein: CASRRQGEMNTIYF.

The genes are TRBV7-3 and TRBJ1-1; 8 bases match TRBD1. CDR1 is SGHTA and CDR2 is FQGTGA in the germline V gene. Losses at the gene ends were 0 bases for V and 1 base for J; bases not matched to a gene: 1. There are 15 residues in the CDR3. The CDR3 sequence is CASSLTGTGNTEAFF. CDR3 sequence (DNA): TGTGCCAGCAGCTTAACAGGGACAGGGAACACTGAAGCTTTCTTT.